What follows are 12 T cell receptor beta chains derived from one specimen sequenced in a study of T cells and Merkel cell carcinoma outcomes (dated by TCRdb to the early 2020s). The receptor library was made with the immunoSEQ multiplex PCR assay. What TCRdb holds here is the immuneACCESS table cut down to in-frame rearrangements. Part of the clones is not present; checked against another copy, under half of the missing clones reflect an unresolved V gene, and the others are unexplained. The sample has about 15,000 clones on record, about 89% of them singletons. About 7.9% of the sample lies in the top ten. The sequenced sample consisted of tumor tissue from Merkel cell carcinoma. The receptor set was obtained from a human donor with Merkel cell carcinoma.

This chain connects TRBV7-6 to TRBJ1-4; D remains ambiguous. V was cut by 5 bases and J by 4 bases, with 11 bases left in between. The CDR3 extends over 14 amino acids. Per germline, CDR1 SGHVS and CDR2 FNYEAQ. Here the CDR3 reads CASSLEDYNEKLFF. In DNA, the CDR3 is TGTGCCAGCAGCCTAGAAGACTATAATGAAAAACTGTTTTTT.

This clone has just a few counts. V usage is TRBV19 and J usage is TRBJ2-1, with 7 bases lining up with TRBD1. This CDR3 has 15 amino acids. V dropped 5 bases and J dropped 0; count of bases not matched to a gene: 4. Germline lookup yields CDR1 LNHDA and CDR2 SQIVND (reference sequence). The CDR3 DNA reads TGTGCCAGTAGTCCTGGGACAGTCTCCTACAATGAGCAGTTCTTC. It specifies CASSPGTVSYNEQFF.

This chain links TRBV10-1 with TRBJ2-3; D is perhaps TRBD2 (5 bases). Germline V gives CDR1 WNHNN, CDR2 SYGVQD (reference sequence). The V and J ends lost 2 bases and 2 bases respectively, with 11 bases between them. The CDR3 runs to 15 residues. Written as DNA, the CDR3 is TGCGCCAGCAGTGAGATGCGGGCTAACACAGATACGCAGTATTTT. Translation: CASSEMRANTDTQYF.

The CDR3, as DNA: TGTGCCAGTAGTACTAACAGGGGATATATGGGCGAAAAACTGTTTTTT. Translation: CASSTNRGYMGEKLFF. The genes are TRBV19 and TRBJ1-4; the match to TRBD1 covers 7 bases. The CDR3 contains 16 residues. The V gene end was trimmed by 4 bases and the J gene end by 8 bases; junction bases not matched to a gene: 13. Looked up from germline, CDR1 is LNHDA and CDR2 is SQIVND (reference sequence).

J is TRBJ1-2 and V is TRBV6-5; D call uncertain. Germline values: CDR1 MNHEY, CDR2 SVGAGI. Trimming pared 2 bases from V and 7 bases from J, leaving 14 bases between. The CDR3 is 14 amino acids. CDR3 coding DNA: TGTGCCAGCAGTTACAACAGACTATTGCGTGGCTACACCTTC. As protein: CASSYNRLLRGYTF.

CDR3 sequence reads: CASSVAPGVGDKQFF. For the CDR3, the DNA is TGTGCCAGCAGCGTAGCTCCGGGAGTGGGGGATAAGCAGTTCTTC. The gene calls are TRBV9 and TRBJ2-1, with D perhaps matching TRBD2 (6 bases). V dropped 0 bases and J dropped 11 bases, with 18 bases sitting between them. CDR3 size: 15 residues. Germline-derived CDR1 and CDR2 are SGDLS and YYNGEE.

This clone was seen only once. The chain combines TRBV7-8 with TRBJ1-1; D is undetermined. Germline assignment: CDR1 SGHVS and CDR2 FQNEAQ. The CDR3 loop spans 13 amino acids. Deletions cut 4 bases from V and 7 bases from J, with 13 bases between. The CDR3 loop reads CASSSRTSYEAFF. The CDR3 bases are TGTGCCAGCAGCTCTCGGACCTCCTATGAAGCTTTCTTT.

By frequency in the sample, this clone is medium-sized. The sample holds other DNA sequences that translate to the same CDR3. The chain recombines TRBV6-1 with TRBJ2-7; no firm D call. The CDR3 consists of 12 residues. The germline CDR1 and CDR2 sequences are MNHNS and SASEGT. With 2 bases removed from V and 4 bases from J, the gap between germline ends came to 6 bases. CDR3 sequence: CASSEYGYEQYF. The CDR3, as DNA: TGTGCCAGCAGTGAATACGGGTACGAGCAGTACTTC.

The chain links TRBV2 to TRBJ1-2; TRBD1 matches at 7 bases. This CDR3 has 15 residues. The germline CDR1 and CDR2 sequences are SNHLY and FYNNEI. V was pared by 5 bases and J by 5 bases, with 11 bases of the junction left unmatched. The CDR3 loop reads CASSPTRGEGYGYTF. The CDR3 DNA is TGTGCCAGCAGTCCGACCAGGGGGGAAGGGTATGGCTACACCTTC.

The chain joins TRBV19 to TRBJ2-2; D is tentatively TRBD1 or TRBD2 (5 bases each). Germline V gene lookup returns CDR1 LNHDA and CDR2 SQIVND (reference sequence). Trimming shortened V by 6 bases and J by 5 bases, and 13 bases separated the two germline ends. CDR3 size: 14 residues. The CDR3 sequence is CASRGGEGTGELFF. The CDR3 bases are TGTGCCAGTAGAGGCGGCGAGGGGACCGGGGAGCTGTTTTTT. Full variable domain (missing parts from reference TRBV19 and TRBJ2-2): DGGITQSPKYLFRKEGQNVTLSCEQNLNHDAMYWYRQDPGQGLRLIYYSQIVNDFQKGDIAEGYSVSREKKESFPLTVTSAQKNPTAFYLCASRGGEGTGELFFGEGSRLTVL.

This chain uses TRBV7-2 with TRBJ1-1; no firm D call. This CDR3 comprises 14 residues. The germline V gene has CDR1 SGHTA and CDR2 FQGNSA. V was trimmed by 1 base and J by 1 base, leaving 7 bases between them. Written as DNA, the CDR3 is TGTGCCAGCAGCTTAGGGTACCAGAACACTGAAGCTTTCTTT. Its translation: CASSLGYQNTEAFF. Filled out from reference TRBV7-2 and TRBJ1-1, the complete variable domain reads GAGVSQSPSNKVTEKGKDVELRCDPISGHTALYWYRQSLGQGLEFLIYFQGNSAPDKSGLPSDRFSAERTGGSVSTLTIQRTQQEDSAVYLCASSLGYQNTEAFFGQGTRLTVV.

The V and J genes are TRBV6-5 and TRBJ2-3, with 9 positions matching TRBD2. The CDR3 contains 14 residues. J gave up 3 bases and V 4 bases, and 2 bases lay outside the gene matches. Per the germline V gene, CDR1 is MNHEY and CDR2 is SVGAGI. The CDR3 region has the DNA TGTGCCAGCAGTTCGGGACTAGCAACAGATACGCAGTATTTT. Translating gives CASSSGLATDTQYF.